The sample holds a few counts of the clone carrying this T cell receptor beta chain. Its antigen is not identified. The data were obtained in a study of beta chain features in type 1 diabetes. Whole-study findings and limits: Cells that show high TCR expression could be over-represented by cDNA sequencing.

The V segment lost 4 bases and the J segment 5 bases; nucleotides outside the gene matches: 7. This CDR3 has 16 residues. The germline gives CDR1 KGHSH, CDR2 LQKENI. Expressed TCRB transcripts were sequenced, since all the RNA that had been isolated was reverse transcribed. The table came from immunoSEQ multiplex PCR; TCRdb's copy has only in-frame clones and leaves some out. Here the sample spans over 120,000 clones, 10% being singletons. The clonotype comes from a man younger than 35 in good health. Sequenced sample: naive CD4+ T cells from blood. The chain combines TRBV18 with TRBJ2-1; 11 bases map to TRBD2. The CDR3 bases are TGTGCCAGCTCACGACCTAGCGGGGGGCAGAACAATGAGCAGTTCTTC. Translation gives CASSRPSGGQNNEQFF.